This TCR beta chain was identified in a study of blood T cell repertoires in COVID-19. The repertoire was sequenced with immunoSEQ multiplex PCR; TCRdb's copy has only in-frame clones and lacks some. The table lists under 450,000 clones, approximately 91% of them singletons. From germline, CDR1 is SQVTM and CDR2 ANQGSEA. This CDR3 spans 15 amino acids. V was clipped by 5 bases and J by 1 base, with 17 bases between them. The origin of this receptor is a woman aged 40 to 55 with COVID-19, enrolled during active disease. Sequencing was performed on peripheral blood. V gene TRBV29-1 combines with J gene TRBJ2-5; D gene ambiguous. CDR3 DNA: TGCAGCGTTTCCGCGTCGGCAGGCGTCCAAGAGACCCAGTACTTC. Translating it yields CSVSASAGVQETQYF.